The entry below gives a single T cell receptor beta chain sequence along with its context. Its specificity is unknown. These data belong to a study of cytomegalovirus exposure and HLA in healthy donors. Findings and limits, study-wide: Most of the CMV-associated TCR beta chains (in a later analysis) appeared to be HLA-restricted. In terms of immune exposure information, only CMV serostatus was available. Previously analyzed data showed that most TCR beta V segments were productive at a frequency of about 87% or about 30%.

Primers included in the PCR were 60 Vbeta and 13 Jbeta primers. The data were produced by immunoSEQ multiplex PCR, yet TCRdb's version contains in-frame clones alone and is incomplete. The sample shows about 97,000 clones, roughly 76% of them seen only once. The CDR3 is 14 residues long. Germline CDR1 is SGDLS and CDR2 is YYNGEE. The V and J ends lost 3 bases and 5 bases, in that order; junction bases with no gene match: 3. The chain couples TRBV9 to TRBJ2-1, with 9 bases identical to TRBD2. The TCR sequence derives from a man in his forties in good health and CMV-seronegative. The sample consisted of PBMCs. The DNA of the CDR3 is TGTGCCAGCAGCGGCGGGGGGGCCGACAATGAGCAGTTCTTC. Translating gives CASSGGGADNEQFF.